The rows below give T cell receptor beta chains drawn from one sample of a study of CD8+ T cells in alopecia areata. Assay: immunoSEQ multiplex PCR; the TCRdb copy retains only in-frame clones and omits some. Of 180,000 or so clones listed, less than 70% are singletons. The material was CD8+ T cells sorted from blood, obtained at week 24, from a patient treated with tofacitinib. These receptors were collected from a human donor with alopecia areata. CDR3s include the opening cysteine and the closing phenylalanine or tryptophan. The D gene is left open where the match is weak. Only some rows state a clone size, as once, few, many or a class for expanded clones.

cdr3_aa cdr3_nt clone_size v_call d_call j_call
CAIRTTSGGLHTQYF TGTGCCATCAGGACGACTAGCGGGGGGCTTCATACGCAGTATTTT NA TRBV10-3 TRBD2 TRBJ2-3
CASSGDGWEQFF TGTGCCAGTAGTGGTGATGGGTGGGAGCAGTTCTTC many TRBV19 NA TRBJ2-1
CASSKDYGYTF TGTGCCAGCAGCAAAGACTATGGCTACACCTTC NA TRBV7-9 NA TRBJ1-2
CASSLSDGNTEAFF TGTGCCAGCAGTTTATCGGATGGGAACACTGAAGCTTTCTTT NA TRBV27 NA TRBJ1-1
CASSRGTAYGYTF TGTGCCAGCAGTCGCGGGACAGCCTATGGCTACACCTTC NA TRBV6-5 TRBD1 TRBJ1-2
CAWSVVPRPGELFF TGTGCCTGGAGCGTAGTTCCTAGGCCCGGGGAGCTGTTTTTT NA TRBV30 NA TRBJ2-2
CASSQESGISNYGYTF TGCGCCAGCAGCCAAGAGAGCGGGATATCTAACTATGGCTACACCTTC few TRBV4-1 NA TRBJ1-2
CASSARQGGLDGYTF TGTGCCAGCAGCGCAAGACAGGGTGGATTGGATGGCTACACCTTC few TRBV9 TRBD1 TRBJ1-2
CASRLTGGQNIQYF TGTGCCAGCAGATTGACAGGGGGCCAAAACATTCAGTACTTC NA TRBV6-5 TRBD1 TRBJ2-4
CASRGGLSYEQYF TGTGCCAGCCGGGGGGGCTTGTCCTACGAGCAGTACTTC few TRBV7-2 TRBD2 TRBJ2-7
CTSSREGRPGELFF TGCACCAGCAGCCGGGAGGGACGGCCCGGGGAGCTGTTTTTT NA TRBV1 NA TRBJ2-2
CASSQDPDRRGYGYTF TGCGCCAGCAGCCAAGATCCAGACAGGAGGGGCTATGGCTACACCTTC few TRBV4-3 NA TRBJ1-2
CASSLRRESTEAFF TGTGCCAGCAGCTTAAGGAGGGAAAGCACTGAAGCTTTCTTT NA TRBV7-3 NA TRBJ1-1
CASSLISTGIGGYTF TGCGCCAGCAGCTTGATTTCGACAGGGATTGGTGGCTACACCTTC NA TRBV5-1 TRBD1 TRBJ1-2
CASSPGAGGTQETQYF TGTGCCAGCAGCCCAGGCGCCGGCGGCACCCAAGAGACCCAGTACTTC NA TRBV11-2 NA TRBJ2-5
CASGLGQGPSPLHF TGTGCTAGTGGTTTGGGACAGGGACCTTCACCCCTCCACTTT NA TRBV12-5 TRBD1 TRBJ1-6
CSVEQGFKSSDTQYF TGCAGCGTCGAACAGGGTTTTAAATCGTCAGATACGCAGTATTTT NA TRBV29-1 NA TRBJ2-3
CASSLRDRENPTDGYTF TGTGCCAGCAGCTTACGGGACAGGGAGAATCCGACTGATGGCTACACCTTC few TRBV7-9 TRBD1 TRBJ1-2
CASSNGVAAEAFF TGTGCCAGCTCTAATGGGGTTGCCGCTGAAGCTTTCTTT few TRBV18 NA TRBJ1-1
CASSQSFRLIGEKLFF TGCGCCAGCAGTCAATCCTTCAGGTTGATCGGTGAAAAACTGTTTTTT NA TRBV23-1 NA TRBJ1-4
CSVEEQNYGYTF TGCAGCGTTGAAGAGCAGAACTATGGCTACACCTTC NA TRBV29-1 NA TRBJ1-2
CASSQEIATEAFF TGCGCCAGCAGCCAAGAGATCGCGACTGAAGCTTTCTTT NA TRBV4-3 NA TRBJ1-1
CASSRGSDTQYF TGTGCCAGCAGCCGGGGTTCAGATACGCAGTATTTT NA TRBV27 NA TRBJ2-3
CASSPRTGLNSPLHF TGTGCCAGCAGCCCCAGGACGGGGTTGAATTCACCCCTCCACTTT NA TRBV9 NA TRBJ1-6
CSVELVGRRETQYF TGCAGCGTTGAATTGGTGGGGCGAAGAGAGACCCAGTACTTC few TRBV29-1 NA TRBJ2-5
CASSLGTPFNEQFF TGTGCCAGCAGCTTAGGGACCCCGTTCAATGAGCAGTTCTTC NA TRBV13 NA TRBJ2-1